The next 23 T cell receptor beta chains were all read from a single sample in a study of TIL therapy for anti-PD-1-resistant metastatic lung cancer (dated by TCRdb to the early 2020s). The immunoSEQ v3 hsTCRB kit was used to amplify TCR beta CDR3 regions from genomic DNA through bias-controlled multiplex PCR. The table comes from immuneACCESS by way of TCRdb, which keeps in-frame sequences with V and J called. Part of the clones is missing from these tables; in studies checked, under half for an unresolved V gene and the rest for unknown reasons. For this sample there are around 30,000 clones; about 70% appear just once. The top ten constitute about 3% of the sample. The intended sense of this specimen's time point label: pre-treatment sample, taken before nivolumab and TIL therapy. Sequences were derived from blood, sampled at baseline. These receptors were taken from a woman between 30 and 79 years old with non-small cell lung cancer.

The V gene is TRBV5-1, the J gene TRBJ2-7; 10 bases are a match to TRBD2. The CDR3 loop spans 21 amino acids. In germline, CDR1 is SGHRS, CDR2 YFSETQ. The J segment lost 8 bases and the V segment lost 4 bases, leaving 30 bases of the junction unmatched. The CDR3 coding sequence is TGCGCCAGCAGCCCCCAAACCCAACTAGCGGGAAAGAGCCTACAATCCTTCCAGCAGTACTTC. Translated: CASSPQTQLAGKSLQSFQQYF.

The chain uses TRBV7-9 and TRBJ1-1; 7 nucleotides match TRBD1. Germline-derived CDR1 and CDR2 are SEHNR and FQNEAQ (reference sequence). Trimming took 5 bases from V and 1 from J; bases not matched to a gene: 7. This CDR3 is built from 15 residues. The CDR3: CASSPGDSGNTEAFF. In nucleotides, the CDR3 is TGTGCCAGCAGCCCCGGGGACAGCGGGAACACTGAAGCTTTCTTT.

The V and J genes are TRBV5-1 and TRBJ2-7, with D maybe TRBD1 (6 bases). Germline V gene data show CDR1 as SGHRS and CDR2 as YFSETQ. Trimming pared 2 bases from V and 2 bases from J, leaving 11 bases between. CDR3 size: 14 residues. The CDR3 loop reads CASSFDRRTYEQYF. The CDR3 nucleotides are TGCGCCAGCAGCTTTGACAGGAGAACCTACGAGCAGTACTTC.

This clone has a handful of counts. The chain has TRBV25-1 and TRBJ1-2, with D perhaps matching TRBD1 (6 bases). Germline-derived CDR1 and CDR2 are MGHDK and SYGVNS. This CDR3 is built from 11 residues. V dropped 9 bases and J dropped 7 bases, with 12 bases sitting between them. The CDR3 is CASINRVGYTF. CDR3 in DNA: TGTGCCAGTATTAACAGGGTTGGCTACACCTTC.

The chain carries TRBV19 and TRBJ1-5; D gene uncertain. Trimming cost V 4 bases and J 0 bases, with 10 bases left between them. Germline V lookup: CDR1 LNHDA, CDR2 SQIVND (reference sequence). CDR3 length: 15 amino acids. CDR3 nucleotide sequence: TGTGCCAGTAGTACCGCCCTGGGTAGCAATCAGCCCCAGCATTTT. Encoded protein: CASSTALGSNQPQHF.

Comments on this clone: The CDR3 ends on some other residue instead of the conserved phenylalanine or tryptophan, so this is likely a read error. The limits of the CDR3 on the DNA are not certain, so only TCRdb's listed CDR3 is given. The chain links TRBV10-1 to TRBJ2-7; the table's D call of TRBD2 was not tested on the DNA. Termini included, the CDR3 measures 9 amino acids. Germline CDR1 WNHNN, CDR2 SYGVQD (reference sequence). CDR3: CASSESVMS.

V usage is TRBV6-1 and J usage is TRBJ2-3; the match to TRBD2 covers 10 bases. J lost 4 bases, V lost 2 bases, and 6 bases had no gene match. Germline-derived CDR1 and CDR2 are MNHNS and SASEGT. The CDR3 runs to 16 residues. CDR3 in amino acids: CASSELAGELADTQYF. CDR3 nucleotides: TGTGCCAGCAGTGAACTAGCGGGAGAGTTGGCAGATACGCAGTATTTT.

The CDR3 bases are TGTGCCATCAGTCCCTACAGTTACGAGCAGTACTTC. The encoded protein is CAISPYSYEQYF. The chain recombines TRBV10-3 with TRBJ2-7; the D is unclear. Germline lookup yields CDR1 ENHRY and CDR2 SYGVKD. Trimming pared 5 bases from V and 4 bases from J, leaving 9 bases between. The CDR3 is made up of 12 amino acids.

This chain joins TRBV7-9 and TRBJ2-1; D not certain. Per the germline V gene, CDR1 is SEHNR and CDR2 is FQNEAQ (reference sequence). CDR3 length equals 14 residues. V shed 7 bases and J shed 0 bases, with 10 bases lying between them. The CDR3 protein is CASTLVGSYNEQFF. The CDR3 coding sequence is TGTGCCAGCACCCTCGTGGGCTCCTACAATGAGCAGTTCTTC.

V and J are TRBV11-2 and TRBJ2-2; 10 bases line up with TRBD2. Germline V gene lookup returns CDR1 SGHAT and CDR2 FQNNGV. CDR3 size: 18 residues. J was trimmed by 6 bases and V by 4 bases; bases with no gene match: 14. The DNA of the CDR3 is TGTGCCAGCAGCTCCGGGACTAGCGTGTCGATTATCGCCGGGGAGCTGTTTTTT. It is translated as CASSSGTSVSIIAGELFF.

The chain links TRBV5-1 to TRBJ1-2, with a weak D call TRBD1 (6 bases). V lost 0 bases, J lost 3 bases, and 9 bases lay in between. Germline V gene lookup returns CDR1 SGHRS and CDR2 YFSETQ. CDR3 length equals 14 residues. The CDR3 DNA follows: TGCGCCAGCAGCTTGGGAACAGGGTACTATGGCTACACCTTC. Protein product: CASSLGTGYYGYTF.

As for this clone: Other DNA sequences in this sample translate to the same CDR3. The chain employs TRBV4-1 and TRBJ2-7; no clear D gene. The CDR3 is 14 residues long. CDR1 and CDR2 (germline): MGHRA, YSYEKL. V gave up 1 base and J gave up 2 bases, with 9 bases separating them. The chain's CDR3 is CASSQGLDPYEQYF. CDR3 DNA: TGCGCCAGCAGCCAAGGACTGGACCCCTACGAGCAGTACTTC.

This chain links TRBV10-1 with TRBJ1-1; tentatively, D is TRBD1 (5 bases). The germline V gene has CDR1 WNHNN and CDR2 SYGVQD (reference sequence). The CDR3 loop spans 15 amino acids. Trimming took 3 bases from V and 0 from J, leaving 11 bases between them. DNA for the CDR3: TGCGCCAGCAGTGATCCCGGGGCCTTGAACACTGAAGCTTTCTTT. Translated: CASSDPGALNTEAFF.

The rearrangement links TRBV14 to TRBJ2-7; no definite D call. V lost 0 bases and J 9 bases, leaving 12 bases between the germline ends. The CDR3 extends over 13 amino acids. Germline lookup yields CDR1 SGHDN and CDR2 FVKESK. CDR3 sequence reads: CASSQEVVEPQYF. CDR3 nucleotide sequence: TGTGCCAGCAGCCAAGAAGTAGTGGAACCGCAGTACTTC. The variable domain in full, completed from reference TRBV14 and TRBJ2-7, reads EAGVTQFPSHSVIEKGQTVTLRCDPISGHDNLYWYRRVMGKEIKFLLHFVKESKQDESGMPNNRFLAERTGGTYSTLKVQPAELEDSGVYFCASSQEVVEPQYFGPGTRLTVT.

This chain connects TRBV19 to TRBJ1-5; D remains ambiguous. CDR3 size: 12 residues. V was trimmed by 5 bases and J by 6 bases, leaving 8 bases between them. Germline CDR1 is LNHDA and CDR2 is SQIVND (reference sequence). The CDR3 here is CASSFGVQPQHF. The CDR3 DNA follows: TGTGCCAGTAGTTTCGGGGTTCAGCCCCAGCATTTT. The full variable domain, with the rest looked up from reference TRBV19 and TRBJ1-5, is DGGITQSPKYLFRKEGQNVTLSCEQNLNHDAMYWYRQDPGQGLRLIYYSQIVNDFQKGDIAEGYSVSREKKESFPLTVTSAQKNPTAFYLCASSFGVQPQHFGDGTRLSIL.

V usage is TRBV18 and J usage is TRBJ2-2; no firm D call. Trimming took off 5 bases at V and 6 bases at J, with 19 bases between the two ends. This CDR3 region has 16 residues. Germline V gene sequence: CDR1 KGHSH, CDR2 LQKENI. The DNA of the CDR3 is TGTGCCAGCTCAACCCGATCAGGTGTCCGGGCCGGGGAGCTGTTTTTT. Translating it yields CASSTRSGVRAGELFF. Full variable domain (outside the CDR3, taken from reference TRBV18 and TRBJ2-2): NAGVMQNPRHLVRRRGQEARLRCSPMKGHSHVYWYRQLPEEGLKFMVYLQKENIIDESGMPKERFSAEFPKEGPSILRIQQVVRGDSAAYFCASSTRSGVRAGELFFGEGSRLTVL.

V usage is TRBV7-9 and J usage is TRBJ2-2; a possible D gene is TRBD1 (6 bases). The germline V and J ends were trimmed by 6 bases and 1 base, with 12 bases remaining between them. CDR3 length equals 15 residues. Germline V gene data show CDR1 as SEHNR and CDR2 as FQNEAQ (reference sequence). The CDR3 nucleotides read TGTGCCAGCAGTACCTGGACAGAGAACACCGGGGAGCTGTTTTTT. Residues: CASSTWTENTGELFF.

This clone was counted only a few times. The chain employs TRBV7-8 and TRBJ2-5; D remains unclear. Germline V CDR1 and CDR2: SGHVS, FQNEAQ. The length of the CDR3 is 12 residues. V gave up 11 bases and J gave up 1 base, with 11 bases separating them. CDR3 loop: CAVGFIQETQYF. The CDR3, as DNA: TGTGCCGTCGGATTTATCCAAGAGACCCAGTACTTC.

CDR3 region: CASSLGRQPNTEAFF. CDR3 in DNA: TGTGCCAGCAGCTTGGGCCGCCAGCCGAACACTGAAGCTTTCTTT. The chain has TRBV5-6 and TRBJ1-1, with D unresolved. This CDR3 has 15 residues. V shed 0 bases and J shed 1 base, with 10 bases lying between them. Germline values: CDR1 SGHDT, CDR2 YYEEEE.

V gene TRBV6-5 combines with J gene TRBJ2-7, with D tentatively TRBD2 (5 bases). Germline CDR1 MNHEY, CDR2 SVGAGI. The V end was cut by 8 bases, the J end by 2 bases, with 13 bases between. The CDR3 length is 13 residues. CDR3 amino acids: CASALARTYEQYF. In DNA, the CDR3 is TGTGCCAGCGCCCTAGCTCGTACCTACGAGCAGTACTTC.

This clone is classed as medium-sized. The rearrangement links TRBV14 to TRBJ2-7; TRBD2 matches 7 bases. V was pared by 6 bases and J by 3 bases, with 5 bases of the junction left unmatched. The CDR3 contains 13 residues. Germline values: CDR1 SGHDN, CDR2 FVKESK. The DNA of the CDR3 is TGTGCCAGCAGTCGGGACTACGGCTACGAGCAGTACTTC. Translating it yields CASSRDYGYEQYF. The full variable domain, completed using reference TRBV14 and TRBJ2-7, is EAGVTQFPSHSVIEKGQTVTLRCDPISGHDNLYWYRRVMGKEIKFLLHFVKESKQDESGMPNNRFLAERTGGTYSTLKVQPAELEDSGVYFCASSRDYGYEQYFGPGTRLTVT.

J is TRBJ2-1 and V is TRBV7-2, with D perhaps matching TRBD2 (5 bases). Germline-derived CDR1 and CDR2 are SGHTA and FQGNSA. Trimming took off 1 base at V and 12 bases at J, with 10 bases between the two ends. This CDR3 is built from 12 residues. CDR3 region: CASSLVGGRQFF. The CDR3 nucleotides are TGTGCCAGCAGCTTAGTAGGCGGGCGGCAGTTCTTC.

The V gene is TRBV30, the J gene TRBJ2-3, with D perhaps TRBD2 (5 bases). The CDR3 covers 15 residues. Trimming pared 2 bases from V and 1 base from J, leaving 13 bases between. Germline lookup yields CDR1 GTSNPN and CDR2 SVGIG (reference sequence). The CDR3: CAWSSEGAGTDTQYF. CDR3 sequence (DNA): TGTGCCTGGAGTTCCGAGGGAGCAGGCACAGATACGCAGTATTTT.